The clone carrying this TCR beta chain was detected a few times. This sample was taken from a study of T cells of healthy individuals. TCRdb recomputed calls from the 5' RACE reads with MiXCR, one row per CDR3 protein. Of around 100,000 distinct CDR3 sequences detected, about 16% appear once; the ten largest clones hold around 6.4%. The CDR3 is made up of 12 amino acids. V was clipped by 6 bases and J by 5 bases, with 10 bases between them. In germline, CDR1 is MNHEY, CDR2 SVGEGT. The V and J genes are TRBV6-2 or TRBV6-3 and TRBJ1-1, with a weak D call TRBD1 (6 bases). This clonotype was obtained from a human donor in good health. The CDR3: CASRPRGTEAFF. The DNA of the CDR3 is TGTGCCAGCAGACCTAGGGGGACTGAAGCTTTCTTT.